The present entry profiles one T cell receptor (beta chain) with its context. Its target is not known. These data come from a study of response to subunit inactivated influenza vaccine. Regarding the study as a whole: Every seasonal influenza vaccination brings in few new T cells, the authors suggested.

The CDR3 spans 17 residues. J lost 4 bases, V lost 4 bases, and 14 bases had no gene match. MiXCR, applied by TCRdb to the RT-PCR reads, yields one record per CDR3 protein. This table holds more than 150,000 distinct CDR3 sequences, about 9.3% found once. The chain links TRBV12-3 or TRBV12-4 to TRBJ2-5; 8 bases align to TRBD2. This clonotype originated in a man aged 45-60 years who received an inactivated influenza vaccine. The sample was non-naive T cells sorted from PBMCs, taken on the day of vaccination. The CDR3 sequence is CASSSNPGTRMGETQYF. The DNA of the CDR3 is TGTGCCAGCAGTTCTAACCCCGGGACTAGGATGGGAGAGACCCAGTACTTC.